This paragraph covers one TCR beta chain sequence. This receptor's antigen is unknown. An end of the junction does not agree with germline; a read error may underlie this. The entry originates in a study of blood T cells in healthy people across ages (dated by TCRdb to about 2015). At the level of the whole study: In model experiments, template switching captured about one uniquely barcoded TCR beta cDNA molecule for every two T cells. The study analyzed two additional independent replicas of 1 million unique cDNA reads from the same blood draw for two donors, one aged 18 to 30 and one aged 80 or older. Donors were grouped into four age groups: young (average roughly 15 years), middle-aged (over 35), aged (around 56) and long-lived (just over 80). To track age-related changes in TCR beta repertoire diversity, the study relied on deep sequencing normalized with unique cDNA molecular identifiers. To avoid experimental bias, donors of different ages were distributed randomly across sequencing lanes. General study outcomes and caveats: Since profiling was done on bulk unsorted PBMCs, naive and antigen-experienced compartments could not be conclusively compared. Observed TCR beta diversity per million T cells fell roughly linearly with age, and a significant reduction was already apparent by age around 39. Estimates of total diversity based on one million sequenced T cells were regarded as lower bounds and as underestimates. The percentage of naive T cells measured by flow cytometry correlated strongly with observed TCR beta diversity. Compared with the aged group, the long-lived group had more naive CD4+ T cells, fewer expanded clones and increased TCR diversity, suggesting age selection. Because donor CMV infection status was unknown, age-related changes in expanded clonotypes were potentially confounded.

Donors were 39 systemically healthy Caucasian individuals from Russia aged about 6 to 100 years. Around 9.9 milliliters of peripheral blood were collected from each donor into EDTA-treated Vacutainer tubes. Ficoll-Paque density-gradient centrifugation was used to isolate PBMCs, with at least 6 million per sample. Total RNA was extracted from PBMCs with Trizol reagent, with at least 6 micrograms obtained per sample. For every donor, flow cytometry on a PBMC aliquot measured the percentage of naive CD45RAhigh/CD27high T cells. Libraries came from 5' RACE. Sequenced using an Illumina HiSeq 2500. The second PCR ran for roughly 7 to 12 cycles and used a J-beta primer mix along with a sample-barcoded 5' primer. Each TCR beta cDNA molecule received a unique molecular identifier from a template-switch 5' adaptor carrying 12 random nucleotides. Each sample yielded at least 2.5 million CDR3-containing paired-end reads. First-strand cDNA synthesis was performed from all RNA using the Mint cDNA synthesis kit, with priming by a TRBC-specific oligonucleotide. All cDNA was treated with uracil-DNA glycosylase and then went through a first 18-cycle PCR with the universal primers M1SS and BC2_uni_R. Concerning the study's data processing: For normalization, 1 million high-quality reads, each with a distinct molecular identifier, were randomly selected from each sample. Instead of being binned into consensus sequences, reads that shared molecular identifiers were thrown out. MiTCR, with a Q25 quality threshold and the strictest error-elimination algorithm, was used for CDR3 identification, clonotype clustering and error correction. A nonparametric unseen species model with Euler transformation was used to estimate a lower bound on total TCR beta diversity. Starting from the raw public reads, TCRdb applied fastp trimming at Q25, assembled clones with MiXCR and retained in-frame beta chains. CDR3 protein sequences are deduplicated, and each keeps its most common genes and DNA. The V and J calls were determined by TCRdb, not by the authors. This sample has about 1.4 million distinct CDR3 sequences in its table, and around 55% of those were observed once. The ten largest clones capture under 8.5% of the sample.

CDR3 length: 13 amino acids, cysteine to phenylalanine. Kept here is only the CDR3 DNA, which spans 39 bases and is read in frame from base 1. The germline V gene (reference sequence) yields DFQATT for CDR1 and SNEGSKA for CDR2. Material: blood. The rearrangement joined TRBV20-1 to TRBJ2-4, with the D call tentatively TRBD1 or TRBD2, each fitting 5 bases. This sequence originates from a man aged 18 to 30 in good health. CDR3 region: CSARGTGTDFQYF. The nucleotides are TGCAGTGCGAGAGGTACCGGGACGGATTTTCAGTACTTC.